Each of the 20 T cell receptor beta chains below was sequenced from the same sample in a study of response to subunit inactivated influenza vaccine. TCRdb reanalysed the RT-PCR reads using MiXCR and keeps one entry per CDR3 protein. The profile shows about 570,000 distinct CDR3 sequences, 11% of them singletons. The same specimen was also included in a second study, on T cells expressing NK-cell markers. From that second work: For TCR beta, cDNA was produced by 5'RACE template switching with UMIs.

The sample in question was PBMCs from blood, obtained on the day of vaccination. These receptors originate from a man in his fifties or sixties who received an inactivated influenza vaccine.

This clonotype occurred a few times. The chain employs TRBV20-1 and TRBJ1-1, with 11 bases lining up with TRBD1. Germline V gene data show CDR1 as DFQATT and CDR2 as SNEGSKA (reference sequence). V lost 5 bases to trimming and J lost 6 bases; unmatched junction nucleotides: 5. The CDR3 spans 13 residues. The CDR3, as DNA: TGCAGTGCTGGACAGGGGGCGCCCGCTGAAGCTTTCTTT. It is translated as CSAGQGAPAEAFF.

This clonotype showed up just a few times. The V and J genes are TRBV2 and TRBJ2-2; D perhaps matches TRBD1 (6 bases). V was cut by 6 bases and J by 0 bases, with 14 bases left in between. The CDR3 sequence is 16 residues long. Germline CDR1 is SNHLY and CDR2 is FYNNEI. The CDR3 loop reads CASRGRGRSNTGELFF. The DNA for the CDR3 is TGTGCCAGCAGGGGCAGGGGACGGTCGAACACCGGGGAGCTGTTTTTT.

The chain employs TRBV28 and TRBJ2-4; D is perhaps TRBD1 (7 bases). Per germline, CDR1 MDHEN and CDR2 SYDVKM. This CDR3 spans 21 amino acids. V was pared by 3 bases and J by 1 base, with 28 bases between. CDR3 sequence (DNA): TGTGCCAGCAGTTTTCCCACTACCGGGACAGTTCAGGGGAGGGCCAAAAACATTCAGTACTTC. Translation gives CASSFPTTGTVQGRAKNIQYF.

The rearrangement joins TRBV10-3 to TRBJ2-7; no clear D gene. This CDR3 has 12 amino acids. V lost 6 bases and J 3 bases, leaving 9 bases between the germline ends. In germline, CDR1 is ENHRY, CDR2 SYGVKD. As DNA, the CDR3 is TGTGCCATCAGACCGACACTCTACGAGCAGTACTTC. Protein: CAIRPTLYEQYF.

In its sample, this clonotype was seen many times. The V call is TRBV24-1, the J call TRBJ2-2; 7 bases are shared with TRBD2. This CDR3 region has 15 residues. Germline V gene data show CDR1 as KGHDR and CDR2 as SFDVKD. J gave up 5 bases and V 10 bases, and 12 bases lay outside the gene matches. The CDR3 loop reads CATSERDGRTGELFF. CDR3 sequence (DNA): TGTGCCACGTCGGAGCGGGACGGACGAACCGGGGAGCTGTTTTTT.

In its sample, this clonotype was seen many times. The rearrangement links TRBV6-2 or TRBV6-3 to TRBJ2-5, with a possible D match to TRBD1 (6 bases). Trimming shortened V by 2 bases and J by 4 bases, and 14 bases separated the two germline ends. CDR3 length equals 15 residues. Germline V lookup: CDR1 MNHEY, CDR2 SVGEGT. The CDR3 loop reads CASSYLTGLRETQYF. The CDR3 DNA reads TGTGCCAGCAGTTACCTTACAGGGTTGAGAGAGACCCAGTACTTC.

The CDR3 is CASSETNWYRGSYEQYF. The CDR3 DNA follows: TGCGCCAGCAGTGAGACGAATTGGTACAGGGGTAGCTACGAGCAGTACTTC. The rearrangement links TRBV5-1 to TRBJ2-7; 7 bases align to TRBD1. Germline V gives CDR1 SGHRS, CDR2 YFSETQ. CDR3 length: 17 residues. V dropped 5 bases and J dropped 3; count of bases not matched to a gene: 17.

V usage is TRBV19 and J usage is TRBJ2-5, with 8 bases that match TRBD1. CDR1 is LNHDA, CDR2 SQIVND, per germline (reference sequence). Germline trimming cut 2 bases from V and 3 bases from J; bases unmatched to any gene: 5. The CDR3 runs 15 residues. The DNA for the CDR3 is TGTGCCAGTAGTATAAGAGGGACAGGCGAAGAGACCCAGTACTTC. It specifies CASSIRGTGEETQYF. Using reference TRBV19 and TRBJ2-5 for the parts outside the CDR3, the full variable domain is DGGITQSPKYLFRKEGQNVTLSCEQNLNHDAMYWYRQDPGQGLRLIYYSQIVNDFQKGDIAEGYSVSREKKESFPLTVTSAQKNPTAFYLCASSIRGTGEETQYFGPGTRLLVL.

The CDR3 reads CASRLTSGSISYEQYF. The DNA for the CDR3 is TGTGCCAGCAGGCTCACTAGCGGGTCCATCTCCTACGAGCAGTACTTC. The rearrangement uses TRBV6-1 and TRBJ2-7; 9 bases are shared with TRBD2. Trimming took 6 bases from V and 0 from J; bases not matched to a gene: 9. Germline loops: CDR1 MNHNS, CDR2 SASEGT. CDR3 size: 16 residues.

The V call is TRBV20-1, the J call TRBJ2-1; 9 nucleotides match TRBD1. CDR3 size: 14 residues. The V gene's germline CDR1 is DFQATT and CDR2 SNEGSKA (reference sequence). The junction had 10 bases not matched to a gene; V was cut back by 5 bases and J by 8 bases. The CDR3 loop is CSAPYRDRAYEQFF. CDR3 DNA: TGCAGTGCTCCTTACCGGGACAGGGCCTATGAGCAGTTCTTC.

V and J are TRBV24-1 and TRBJ1-1; 7 bases are a match to TRBD1. Trimming cost V 4 bases and J 1 base; bases outside gene matches: 5. CDR3 length: 15 amino acids. The germline V gene encodes CDR1 KGHDR and CDR2 SFDVKD. CDR3 DNA sequence: TGTGCCACCAGTGAAACCGGGACAGCGAACACTGAAGCTTTCTTT. It translates to CATSETGTANTEAFF.

This clonotype was counted between two and nine times. The genes are TRBV24-1 and TRBJ2-1, with 10 bases lining up with TRBD1. Losses at the gene ends were 10 bases for V and 7 bases for J; bases not matched to a gene: 9. The CDR3 consists of 14 residues. Germline CDR1 reads KGHDR; CDR2 reads SFDVKD. CDR3 nucleotides: TGTGCCACTGCGGGGGACAGGGGAGTAAATGAGCAGTTCTTC. It translates to CATAGDRGVNEQFF.

The chain combines TRBV7-9 with TRBJ1-2, with no clear D. V dropped 4 bases and J dropped 4 bases, with 10 bases sitting between them. From germline, CDR1 is SEHNR and CDR2 FQNEAQ (reference sequence). The CDR3 extends over 13 amino acids. The DNA for the CDR3 is TGTGCCAGCAGCTCAGATAAGGGCTATGGCTACACCTTC. Translation: CASSSDKGYGYTF.

The V and J genes are TRBV6-2 or TRBV6-3 and TRBJ2-7; 9 bases are a match to TRBD2. The germline CDR1 and CDR2 sequences are MNHEY and SVGEGT. This CDR3 contains 14 residues. The junction had 10 bases not matched to a gene; V was cut back by 11 bases and J by 2 bases. The CDR3 coding sequence is TGTGCCGGTAGCGGGAGCCGGTTCGCCTACGAGCAGTACTTC. It yields the protein CAGSGSRFAYEQYF.

This clonotype showed up just a few times. The chain is built from TRBV29-1 and TRBJ2-5; 7 positions agree with TRBD1. The ends lost 7 bases at V and 0 bases at J; junction bases unmatched: 2. CDR3 length: 12 residues. Germline-derived CDR1 and CDR2 are SQVTM and ANQGSEA. For the CDR3, the DNA is TGCAGCGGGGGACAGTACCAAGAGACCCAGTACTTC. Translating gives CSGGQYQETQYF.

This clonotype was detected a few times. This chain uses TRBV5-1 with TRBJ2-3, with D maybe TRBD1 (6 bases). The CDR3 covers 14 residues. Trimming shortened V by 3 bases and J by 6 bases, and 14 bases separated the two germline ends. The germline gives CDR1 SGHRS, CDR2 YFSETQ. CDR3 nucleotide sequence: TGCGCCAGCAGCTACCGGGACACGTCTGATACGCAGTATTTT. Amino acids: CASSYRDTSDTQYF.

This clonotype was seen more than once but under ten times. This rearrangement joins TRBV6-2 or TRBV6-3 to TRBJ2-1; 12 bases line up with TRBD2. CDR1 and CDR2 from the germline V gene are MNHEY and SVGEGT. V gave up 6 bases and J gave up 1 base; unmatched junction bases: 7. The CDR3 totals 17 residues. The CDR3 DNA is TGTGCCAGCAGCCTCACGACTAGCGGGAGTTCCTACAATGAGCAGTTCTTC. Protein: CASSLTTSGSSYNEQFF.

The sample holds a few counts of this clonotype. The gene calls are TRBV5-1 and TRBJ1-2; TRBD1 aligns across 9 bases. From germline, CDR1 is SGHRS and CDR2 YFSETQ. The CDR3 length is 15 residues. The V and J ends lost 1 base and 2 bases, in that order; junction bases with no gene match: 3. The CDR3 DNA sequence: TGCGCCAGCAGCTTGACAGGGGGCAGAAACTATGGCTACACCTTC. Its translation: CASSLTGGRNYGYTF.

This clonotype showed up many times. The gene calls are TRBV6-2 or TRBV6-3 and TRBJ1-5; the D gene is possibly TRBD1 (5 bases). This CDR3 has 13 residues. Trimming removed 6 bases from V and 6 bases from J, with 12 bases in between. CDR1 and CDR2 from the germline V gene are MNHEY and SVGEGT. The CDR3 region has the DNA TGTGCCAGCAGAGCTATAGACAGTCAGCCCCAGCATTTT. It translates to CASRAIDSQPQHF.

This clonotype was seen repeatedly, ten times or more. V gene TRBV5-1 combines with J gene TRBJ2-1, with 7 nucleotides matching TRBD1. Germline lookup yields CDR1 SGHRS and CDR2 YFSETQ. The CDR3 runs 15 residues. Trimming took 0 bases from V and 2 from J; bases not matched to a gene: 2. Here the CDR3 reads CASSLVQGAYNEQFF. As DNA, the CDR3 is TGCGCCAGCAGCTTGGTTCAGGGGGCCTACAATGAGCAGTTCTTC.